This TCR beta chain was profiled in a study of blood T cell repertoires in COVID-19. In the study overall: Sites across the United States, Italy and Spain contributed samples from acute and convalescent COVID-19. PBMCs, B-cell-depleted T cells, or T cells were the source of the cDNA or gDNA that made up the material.

Trimming at V came to 1 base and at J to 3 bases, leaving 5 bases not matched to a gene. CDR1 is LGHNA, CDR2 YSLEER, per germline. The CDR3 covers 16 residues. In the source study's methods: Reference gene primer amplification gave nucleated cell count estimates. This table comes from immunoSEQ multiplex PCR, and its TCRdb copy is limited to in-frame clones, with some not included. V and J calls and clone size are those listed in that table; D and trimming were worked out from the DNA. The table shows about 310,000 clones, with about nine tenths occurring only once. The receptor's source is a middle-aged man with active or convalescent COVID-19. The sequenced sample consisted of peripheral blood. This chain connects TRBV4-3 to TRBJ2-1; 8 nucleotides agree with TRBD2. In DNA form, the CDR3 reads TGCGCCAGCAGCCAAGCGCGGGGGGACTTCTACAATGAGCAGTTCTTC. It yields the protein CASSQARGDFYNEQFF.